A selection of T cell receptor beta chains follows, all from one sample in a study of beta chain features in type 1 diabetes. Profiled with immunoSEQ multiplex PCR; TCRdb holds only in-frame clones, not every one. Of about 150,000 clones in the sample, approximately 8.1% were seen once. Source material: central memory CD4+ T cells from blood. These receptors were obtained from a man younger than 30 with type 1 diabetes. CDR3s leave out the opening cysteine and the closing phenylalanine or tryptophan. The order of the fields is CDR3 protein, V gene, J gene, CDR3 length.

ASSPYRTTSAPEQY,TRBV7-6,TRBJ2-7,14
ASSQAGGIPPDTQY,TRBV4-1,TRBJ2-3,14
ASRLRGGNEKLF,TRBV2,TRBJ1-4,12
ASSLDGATYGYT,TRBV7-9,TRBJ1-2,12
ASRSWEGWNQPQH,TRBV5-6,TRBJ1-5,13
ASSPVDSISYEQY,TRBV5-1,TRBJ2-7,13
ARGPLAGIYEQY,TRBV21-1,TRBJ2-7,12
ASSGDRGRFDSPLH,TRBV9,TRBJ1-6,14
ASSEYDGGGHNEQF,TRBV9,TRBJ2-1,14
GTGGRPGGELF,TRBV29-1,TRBJ2-2,11
ASSQEGSLTEAF,TRBV4-3,TRBJ1-1,12
ASSLYTGGTDTQY,TRBV5-4,TRBJ2-3,13
AWQRDSPYNEQF,TRBV30,TRBJ2-1,12
ASSGDRAGDQPQH,TRBV2,TRBJ1-5,13
ASSLATEQETQY,TRBV5-1,TRBJ2-5,12
ASSQVGTGHQETQY,TRBV16,TRBJ2-5,14
AGVSSYEQY,TRBV2,TRBJ2-7,9
AWSVPGGPGELF,TRBV30,TRBJ2-2,12
ASSFGDSNQPQH,TRBV27,TRBJ1-5,12
ASSGAGSTDTQY,TRBV6-6,TRBJ2-3,12
ASSMLDSSYEQY,TRBV19,TRBJ2-7,12
ASSSAGRIEYGYT,TRBV5-4,TRBJ1-2,13
ASSLGQGAEAF,TRBV5-1,TRBJ1-1,11
ASSLYSSSYNEQF,TRBV5-1,TRBJ2-1,13
AWRRRDRENSPLH,TRBV30,TRBJ1-6,13
AWRYPGGPNQPQH,TRBV30,TRBJ1-5,13
ATRYGGGNTEAF,TRBV27,TRBJ1-1,12
ASSLAVYNEQF,TRBV28,TRBJ2-1,11
SVRLAGVTDTQY,TRBV29-1,TRBJ2-3,12
ASSARQGMRGANVLT,TRBV28,TRBJ2-6,15
ASSVGQNYNSPLH,TRBV9,TRBJ1-6,13
ASSHHSGLPGHEQY,TRBV6-6,TRBJ2-7,14
ASSPEETVVYGYT,TRBV18,TRBJ1-2,13
ASSLCMETQY,TRBV4-1,TRBJ2-5,10
SAHSGGADTQY,TRBV29-1,TRBJ2-3,11
ASSFLWQGYHGYT,TRBV25-1,TRBJ1-2,13
ASSRAGGYTEAF,TRBV7-9,TRBJ1-1,12
ASSLDYRTQY,TRBV7-9,TRBJ2-5,10
ASSWDSNTEAF,TRBV5-4,TRBJ1-1,11
ASSLTSGRVDTQY,TRBV27,TRBJ2-3,13
ASSAQGASTEAF,TRBV5-1,TRBJ1-1,12
ASSLAAGALTYEQY,TRBV5-1,TRBJ2-7,14
ASNLGQGFHEQY,TRBV9,TRBJ2-7,12
ASSIDSTEAF,TRBV5-6,TRBJ1-1,10
ASSLVGGGRETQY,TRBV7-2,TRBJ2-5,13
ASRDGGTEAF,TRBV6-5,TRBJ1-1,10
ASSQVTGSQPQH,TRBV16,TRBJ1-5,12
ASSPLGSSYEQY,TRBV5-1,TRBJ2-7,12
ASSQNGGEETQY,TRBV7-2,TRBJ2-5,12
ASSQGLTGRADTQY,TRBV4-3,TRBJ2-3,14
ASSREYQETQY,TRBV7-9,TRBJ2-5,11
AWSSGNYGYT,TRBV30,TRBJ1-2,10
AIIPWGRPEQPQH,TRBV15,TRBJ1-5,13
ASSSITGATYEQY,TRBV6-5,TRBJ2-7,13
ASSLARATGELF,TRBV7-2,TRBJ2-2,12
ASSPSVLGLAGSTDTQY,TRBV18,TRBJ2-3,17